These 3 T cell receptor beta chains originate from one sample sequenced in a study of cytomegalovirus exposure and HLA in healthy donors. The PCR was carried out with 60 Vbeta primers and 13 Jbeta primers. The table came from immunoSEQ multiplex PCR; TCRdb's copy has only in-frame clones and leaves some out. The data contain hundreds of thousands of clones, approximately 79% of them singletons. The sample taken for sequencing was PBMCs. All receptors come from a male donor in good health and CMV-seronegative.

The table lists this clone with a count of one. The chain combines TRBV28 with TRBJ2-7; possibly TRBD1 for D (5 bases). The V gene's germline CDR1 is MDHEN and CDR2 SYDVKM. V was clipped by 3 bases and J by 3 bases, with 18 bases between them. This CDR3 comprises 16 residues. The DNA of the CDR3 is TGTGCCAGCAGTTTTAAAGGGGCAGGAGCATACTACGAGCAGTACTTC. Translation gives CASSFKGAGAYYEQYF.

This rearrangement joins TRBV5-6 to TRBJ1-1, with a tentative D call TRBD1 (6 bases). In germline, CDR1 is SGHDT, CDR2 YYEEEE. Trimming took 4 bases from V and 0 from J, leaving 10 bases between them. The CDR3 runs 14 residues. CDR3 protein: CASSTTGMNTEAFF. In DNA form, the CDR3 reads TGTGCCAGCAGCACGACAGGTATGAACACTGAAGCTTTCTTT.

J is TRBJ1-1 and V is TRBV7-8; possible D gene TRBD1, 5 bases. Per the germline V gene, CDR1 is SGHVS and CDR2 is FQNEAQ. This CDR3 is 15 amino acids long. Trimming shortened V by 3 bases and J by 1 base, and 12 bases separated the two germline ends. The CDR3 sequence: CASSLGPGQNTEAFF. Here the CDR3 DNA reads TGTGCCAGCAGCTTGGGTCCAGGGCAGAACACTGAAGCTTTCTTT.